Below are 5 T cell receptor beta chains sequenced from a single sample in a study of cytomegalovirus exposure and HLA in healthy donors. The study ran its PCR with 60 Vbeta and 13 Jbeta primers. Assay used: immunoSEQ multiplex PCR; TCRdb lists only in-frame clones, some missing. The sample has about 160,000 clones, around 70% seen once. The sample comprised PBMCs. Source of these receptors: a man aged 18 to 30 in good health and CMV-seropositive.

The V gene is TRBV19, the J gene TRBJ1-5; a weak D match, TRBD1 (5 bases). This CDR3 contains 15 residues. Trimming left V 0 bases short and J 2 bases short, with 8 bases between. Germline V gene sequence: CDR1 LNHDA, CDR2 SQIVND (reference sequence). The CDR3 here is CASSIEGRGNQPQHF. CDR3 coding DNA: TGTGCCAGTAGTATAGAAGGCAGGGGCAATCAGCCCCAGCATTTT.

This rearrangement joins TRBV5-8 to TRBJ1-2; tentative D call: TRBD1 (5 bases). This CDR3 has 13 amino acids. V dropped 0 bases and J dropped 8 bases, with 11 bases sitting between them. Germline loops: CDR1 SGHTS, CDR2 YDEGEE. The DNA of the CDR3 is TGTGCCAGCAGCTTGGACAGGCGGGGAGGCTACACCTTC. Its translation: CASSLDRRGGYTF.

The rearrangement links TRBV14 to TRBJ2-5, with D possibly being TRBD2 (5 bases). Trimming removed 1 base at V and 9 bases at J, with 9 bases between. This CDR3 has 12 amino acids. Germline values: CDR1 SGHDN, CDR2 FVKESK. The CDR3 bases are TGTGCCAGCAGCCAAGGATTAGCGCCCCAGTACTTC. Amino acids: CASSQGLAPQYF.

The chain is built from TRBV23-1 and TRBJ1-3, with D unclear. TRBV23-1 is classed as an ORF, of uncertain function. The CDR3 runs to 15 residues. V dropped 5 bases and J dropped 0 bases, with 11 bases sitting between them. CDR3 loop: CASSSRQDSGNTIYF. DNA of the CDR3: TGCGCCAGCAGTTCACGACAAGACTCTGGAAACACCATATATTTT.

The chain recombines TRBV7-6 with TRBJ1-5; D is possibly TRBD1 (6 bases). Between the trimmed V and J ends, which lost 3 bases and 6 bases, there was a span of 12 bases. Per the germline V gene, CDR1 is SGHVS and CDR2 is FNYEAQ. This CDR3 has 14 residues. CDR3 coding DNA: TGTGCCAGCAGCTTCGAGGGGGACGCTCAGCCCCAGCATTTT. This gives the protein CASSFEGDAQPQHF.